Shown below are 11 T cell receptor beta chains from a single sample sequenced in a study of blood T cell repertoires in COVID-19. The method was immunoSEQ multiplex PCR; TCRdb's version includes in-frame clones alone and lacks a portion of them. The top ten hold just over 2.5% of the sample, which has over 200,000 clones, less than 85% seen once. Source material: peripheral blood. Every receptor here comes from a woman in her seventies with active or convalescent COVID-19.

The J gene is TRBJ2-1, the V gene TRBV11-3; D gene uncertain. Germline lookup yields CDR1 SGHNT and CDR2 YENEEA. The CDR3 totals 13 residues. V dropped 4 bases and J dropped 4 bases, with 8 bases sitting between them. Here the CDR3 reads CASSSPAYNEQFF. The CDR3 region has the DNA TGTGCCAGCAGCTCGCCAGCGTACAATGAGCAGTTCTTC.

As DNA, the CDR3 is TGTGCCAGTAGTGCCCGGGACAGGGGGCGTCAGCCCCAGCATTTT. Translated: CASSARDRGRQPQHF. J is TRBJ1-5 and V is TRBV19; 12 positions match TRBD1. The V and J ends lost 5 bases and 6 bases, in that order; junction bases with no gene match: 5. Looked up from germline, CDR1 is LNHDA and CDR2 is SQIVND (reference sequence). This CDR3 region has 15 residues.

This clone was detected only a few times. The rearrangement uses TRBV7-8 and TRBJ2-1; TRBD2 is a possible D gene (6 bases). The CDR3 length is 17 residues. V was cut by 5 bases and J by 2 bases, with 19 bases left in between. Germline V gene data show CDR1 as SGHVS and CDR2 as FQNEAQ. The chain's CDR3 is CASSPGLLGNPYNEQFF. The CDR3 DNA sequence: TGTGCCAGCAGCCCGGGACTCCTGGGTAACCCCTACAATGAGCAGTTCTTC.

The J gene is TRBJ1-2, the V gene TRBV3-1 (or the pseudogene TRBV3-2); TRBD1 aligns across 9 bases. The V and J ends lost 4 bases and 5 bases, in that order; junction bases with no gene match: 8. The germline CDR1 and CDR2 sequences are LGHDT and YNNKEL (reference sequence). There are 15 residues in the CDR3. The CDR3 nucleotides read TGTGCCAGCAGCCCTAGACAGGGGGGGGATTATGGCTACACCTTC. Protein: CASSPRQGGDYGYTF.

The J gene is TRBJ1-5, the V gene TRBV6-2 or TRBV6-3; D perhaps matches TRBD1 (5 bases). The CDR3 is 16 amino acids. Trimming took 5 bases from V and 0 from J, leaving 14 bases between them. The germline V gene has CDR1 MNHEY and CDR2 SVGEGT. This CDR3 is CASSPPGGYSNQPQHF. CDR3 DNA sequence: TGTGCCAGCAGTCCCCCCGGGGGATATAGCAATCAGCCCCAGCATTTT.

The chain employs TRBV24-1 and TRBJ2-1, with 7 nucleotides matching TRBD2. This CDR3 contains 15 residues. The V and J ends lost 5 bases and 3 bases, in that order; junction bases with no gene match: 6. Germline CDR1 reads KGHDR; CDR2 reads SFDVKD. The CDR3: CATSVGSGFYNEQFF. The CDR3 region has the DNA TGTGCCACCAGTGTGGGTAGCGGGTTCTACAATGAGCAGTTCTTC.

V gene TRBV29-1 combines with J gene TRBJ1-2; the D is unclear. This CDR3 has 13 amino acids. V lost 6 bases and J lost 4, with 15 bases in between. CDR1 SQVTM and CDR2 ANQGSEA come from the germline V gene. CDR3 in DNA: TGCAGCGTCGCGGGGAGCATTCTCTATGGCTACACCTTC. Protein sequence: CSVAGSILYGYTF.

The rearrangement uses TRBV30 and TRBJ1-2, with 7 bases fitting TRBD1. The CDR3 extends over 15 amino acids. After removal of 2 bases from V and 2 bases from J, the junction contained 8 bases not matched to a gene. From germline, CDR1 is GTSNPN and CDR2 SVGIG (reference sequence). As DNA, the CDR3 is TGTGCCTGGAGTCGTGACAGGGCCAAAAACTATGGCTACACCTTC. Amino acids: CAWSRDRAKNYGYTF.

The table lists this clone with a count of one. The chain uses TRBV3-1 (or the pseudogene TRBV3-2) and TRBJ2-5; tentatively, D is TRBD1 (6 bases). This CDR3 has 15 residues. V was pared by 2 bases and J by 1 base, with 11 bases between. The germline V gene encodes CDR1 LGHDT and CDR2 YNNKEL (reference sequence). CDR3 coding DNA: TGTGCCAGCAGCCAATCGGGACACCCCCAAGAGACCCAGTACTTC. This codes for CASSQSGHPQETQYF.

The V call is TRBV2, the J call TRBJ1-1, with a tentative D call TRBD1 (6 bases). The CDR3 is 15 amino acids. Per the germline V gene, CDR1 is SNHLY and CDR2 is FYNNEI. Trimming pared 9 bases from V and 0 bases from J, leaving 17 bases between. The CDR3 is CASGRDNRLNTEAFF. The CDR3 DNA reads TGTGCCAGTGGGAGGGACAATAGACTGAACACTGAAGCTTTCTTT.

This chain uses TRBV4-1 with TRBJ2-3; 9 positions match TRBD2. CDR3 length equals 18 residues. The germline CDR1 and CDR2 sequences are MGHRA and YSYEKL. Losses at the gene ends were 5 bases for V and 5 bases for J; bases not matched to a gene: 17. The CDR3 DNA is TGCGCCAGCAGCAACTCTCTAGCGGGGCTCCTCGGGGAAGATACGCAGTATTTT. Its protein is CASSNSLAGLLGEDTQYF.